The source of this TCR beta chain is a study of T-cell memory formation after mild COVID-19. The wider study: The study found TCR clusters largely donor specific.

TCRdb ran MiXCR on the 5' RACE reads and lists one entry per CDR3 protein. The sample records approximately 110,000 distinct CDR3 sequences, about 20% being singletons. Study conclusions and caveats: A balance of CD4 and CD8 characterized clones contracting day 15 to 85, whereas later expanders leaned CD4+.

As for this clonotype: The target antigen is unknown.

The sequenced sample was PBMCs or a T cell subset sorted from them (not recorded which). The sequence was obtained from a man aged 18 to 29 who had mild COVID-19 (a few samples of this study predate the infection). Cell type and time point are not known.

CDR3 amino acids: CASSQDRGPSFYGYTF. The CDR3, as DNA: TGCGCCAGCAGCCAAGATCGGGGCCCGTCTTTCTATGGCTACACCTTC. V usage is TRBV4-3 and J usage is TRBJ1-2; perhaps TRBD1 as D (5 bases). CDR1 LGHNA and CDR2 YSLEER come from the germline V gene. V lost 0 bases, J lost 4 bases, and 15 bases lay in between. The CDR3 is made up of 16 amino acids.